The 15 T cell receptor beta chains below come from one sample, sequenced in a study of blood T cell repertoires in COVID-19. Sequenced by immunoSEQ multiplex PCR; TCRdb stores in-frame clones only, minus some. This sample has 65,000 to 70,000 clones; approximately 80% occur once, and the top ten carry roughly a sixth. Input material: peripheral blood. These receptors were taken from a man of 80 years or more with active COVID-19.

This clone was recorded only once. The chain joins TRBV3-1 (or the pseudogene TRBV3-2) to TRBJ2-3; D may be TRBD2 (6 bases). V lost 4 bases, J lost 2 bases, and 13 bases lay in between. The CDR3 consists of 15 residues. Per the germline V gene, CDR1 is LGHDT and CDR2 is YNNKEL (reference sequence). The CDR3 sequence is CASSLGRGNTDTQYF. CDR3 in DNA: TGTGCCAGCAGCCTAGGTCGGGGGAACACAGATACGCAGTATTTT.

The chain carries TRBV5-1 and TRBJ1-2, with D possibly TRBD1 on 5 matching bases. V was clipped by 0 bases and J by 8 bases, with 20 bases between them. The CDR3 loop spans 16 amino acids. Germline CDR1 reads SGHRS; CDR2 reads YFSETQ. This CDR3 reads CASSLAGSAWGEGYTF. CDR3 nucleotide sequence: TGCGCCAGCAGCTTGGCCGGGAGCGCGTGGGGGGAAGGCTACACCTTC.

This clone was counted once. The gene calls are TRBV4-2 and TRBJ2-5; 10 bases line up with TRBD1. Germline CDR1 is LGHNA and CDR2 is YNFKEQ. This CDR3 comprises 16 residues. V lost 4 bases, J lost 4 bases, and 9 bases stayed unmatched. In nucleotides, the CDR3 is TGTGCCAGCAGCCGCGGAGGGACAGGGGATGGAGAGACCCAGTACTTC. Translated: CASSRGGTGDGETQYF.

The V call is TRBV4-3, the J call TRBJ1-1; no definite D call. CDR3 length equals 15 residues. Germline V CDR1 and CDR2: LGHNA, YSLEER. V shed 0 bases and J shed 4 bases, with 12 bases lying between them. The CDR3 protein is CASSQEPGVGTEAFF. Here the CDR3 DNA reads TGCGCCAGCAGCCAAGAGCCAGGCGTGGGCACTGAAGCTTTCTTT.

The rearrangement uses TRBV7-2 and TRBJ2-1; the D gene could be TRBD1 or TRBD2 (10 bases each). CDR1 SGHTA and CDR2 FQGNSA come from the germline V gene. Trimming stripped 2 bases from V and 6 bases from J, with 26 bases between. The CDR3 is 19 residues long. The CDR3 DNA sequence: TGTGCCAGCAGCTTATCCGGGACAGGGGTAACTAGCGGGATCAATGAGCAGTTCTTC. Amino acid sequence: CASSLSGTGVTSGINEQFF.

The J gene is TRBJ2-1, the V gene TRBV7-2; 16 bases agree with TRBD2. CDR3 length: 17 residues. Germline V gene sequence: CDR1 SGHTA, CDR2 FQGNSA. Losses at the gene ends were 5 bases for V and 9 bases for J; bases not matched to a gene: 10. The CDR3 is CASSRRAGTSGRVEQFF. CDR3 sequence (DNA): TGTGCCAGCAGCCGCCGAGCCGGGACTAGCGGGAGGGTTGAGCAGTTCTTC.

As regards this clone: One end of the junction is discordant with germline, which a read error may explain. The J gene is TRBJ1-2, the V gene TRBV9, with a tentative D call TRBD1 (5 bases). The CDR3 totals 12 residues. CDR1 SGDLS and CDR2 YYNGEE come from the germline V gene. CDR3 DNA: TGTGCCAGCAGCGTAGGGGACTACGGCTACACCTTC. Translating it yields CASSVGDYGYTF. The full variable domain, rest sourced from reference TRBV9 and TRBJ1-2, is DSGVTQTPKHLITATGQRVTLRCSPRSGDLSVYWYQQSLDQGLQFLIQYYNGEERAKGNILERFSAQQFPDLHSELNLSSLELGDSALYFCASSVGDYGYTFGSGTRLTVV.

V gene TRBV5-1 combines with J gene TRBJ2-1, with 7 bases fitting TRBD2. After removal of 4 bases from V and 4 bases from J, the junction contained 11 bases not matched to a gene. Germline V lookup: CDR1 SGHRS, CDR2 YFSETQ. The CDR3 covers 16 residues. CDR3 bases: TGCGCCAGCAGCCCCTCCGGCGGTAGCGGGTACAATGAGCAGTTCTTC. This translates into CASSPSGGSGYNEQFF.

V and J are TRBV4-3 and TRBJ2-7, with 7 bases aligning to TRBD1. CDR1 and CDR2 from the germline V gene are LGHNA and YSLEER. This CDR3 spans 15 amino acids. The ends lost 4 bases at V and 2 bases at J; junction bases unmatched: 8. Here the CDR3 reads CASSRNRDSAYEQYF. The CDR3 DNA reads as TGCGCCAGCAGCCGGAACCGGGACAGCGCCTACGAGCAGTACTTC.

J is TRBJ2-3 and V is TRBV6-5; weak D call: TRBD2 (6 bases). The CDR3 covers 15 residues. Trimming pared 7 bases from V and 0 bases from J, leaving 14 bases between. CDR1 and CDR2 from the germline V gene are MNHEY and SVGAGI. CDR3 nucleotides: TGTGCCAGCAACCCGGGACTGTCTAGCACAGATACGCAGTATTTT. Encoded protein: CASNPGLSSTDTQYF.

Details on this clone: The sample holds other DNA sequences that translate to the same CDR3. The CDR3 DNA follows: TGTGCCAGCAGCCAAGTTCGGACCGGGGAGCTGTTTTTT. Amino acids: CASSQVRTGELFF. This sequence joins TRBV14 and TRBJ2-2; D remains ambiguous. The germline V gene encodes CDR1 SGHDN and CDR2 FVKESK. The CDR3 is made up of 13 amino acids. Trimming took off 1 base at V and 5 bases at J, with 5 bases between the two ends.

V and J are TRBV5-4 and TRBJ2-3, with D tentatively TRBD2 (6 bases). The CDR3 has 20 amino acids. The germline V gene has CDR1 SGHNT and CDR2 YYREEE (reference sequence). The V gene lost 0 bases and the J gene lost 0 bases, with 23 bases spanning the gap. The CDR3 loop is CASSLVGLGLARKSTDTQYF. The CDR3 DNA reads TGTGCCAGCAGCTTGGTGGGTTTGGGCCTAGCGAGGAAAAGCACAGATACGCAGTATTTT. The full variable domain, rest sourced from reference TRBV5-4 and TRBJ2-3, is ETGVTQSPTHLIKTRGQQVTLRCSSQSGHNTVSWYQQALGQGPQFIFQYYREEENGRGNFPPRFSGLQFPNYSSELNVNALELDDSALYLCASSLVGLGLARKSTDTQYFGPGTRLTVL.

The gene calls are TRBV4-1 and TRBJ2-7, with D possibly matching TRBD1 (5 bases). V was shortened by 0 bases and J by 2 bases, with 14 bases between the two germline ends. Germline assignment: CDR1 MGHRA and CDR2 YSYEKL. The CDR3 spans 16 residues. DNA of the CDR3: TGCGCCAGCAGCCAAGAGTACACAGGCCTTACCTACGAGCAGTACTTC. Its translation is CASSQEYTGLTYEQYF.

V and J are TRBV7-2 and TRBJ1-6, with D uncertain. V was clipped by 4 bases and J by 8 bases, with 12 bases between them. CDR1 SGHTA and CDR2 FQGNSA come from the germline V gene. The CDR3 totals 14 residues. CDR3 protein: CASSSPYGDSPLHF. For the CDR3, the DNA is TGTGCCAGCAGCTCTCCCTACGGTGATTCACCCCTCCACTTT.

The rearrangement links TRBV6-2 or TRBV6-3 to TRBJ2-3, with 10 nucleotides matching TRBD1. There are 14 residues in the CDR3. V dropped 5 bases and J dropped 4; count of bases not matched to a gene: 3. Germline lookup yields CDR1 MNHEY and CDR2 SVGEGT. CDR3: CASSPGTGADTQYF. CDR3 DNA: TGTGCCAGCAGTCCCGGGACAGGGGCAGATACGCAGTATTTT.